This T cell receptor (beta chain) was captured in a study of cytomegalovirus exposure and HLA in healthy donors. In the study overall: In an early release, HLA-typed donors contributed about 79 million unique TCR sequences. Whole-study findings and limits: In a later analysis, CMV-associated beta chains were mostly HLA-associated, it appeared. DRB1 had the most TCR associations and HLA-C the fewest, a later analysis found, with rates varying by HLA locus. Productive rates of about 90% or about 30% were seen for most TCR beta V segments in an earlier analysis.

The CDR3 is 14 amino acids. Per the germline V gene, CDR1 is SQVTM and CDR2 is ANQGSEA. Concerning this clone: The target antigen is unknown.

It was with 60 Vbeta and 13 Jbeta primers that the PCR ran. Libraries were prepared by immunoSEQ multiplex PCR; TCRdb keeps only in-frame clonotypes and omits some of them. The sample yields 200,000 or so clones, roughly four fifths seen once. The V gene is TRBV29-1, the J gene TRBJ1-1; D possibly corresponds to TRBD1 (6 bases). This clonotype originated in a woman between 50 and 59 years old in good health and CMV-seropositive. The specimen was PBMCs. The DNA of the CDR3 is TGCAGTTGCCGGGGGGGGGCCGGGGACACTGAAGCTTTCTTT. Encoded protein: CSCRGGAGDTEAFF. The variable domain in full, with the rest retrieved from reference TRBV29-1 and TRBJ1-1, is SAVISQKPSRDICQRGTSLTIQCQVDSQVTMMFWYRQQPGQSLTLIATANQGSEATYESGFVIDKFPISRPNLTFSTLTVSNMSPEDSSIYLCSCRGGAGDTEAFFGQGTRLTVV.